This T cell receptor beta chain was sequenced for a study of PD-L1 blockade in urothelial cancer. The sample holds a few counts of this clone. No antigen is known for it. This CDR3 has 14 residues. Deletions cut 4 bases from V and 4 bases from J, with 12 bases between. Germline V CDR1 and CDR2: SGHRS, YFSETQ. Study-level findings and limits: Durable-benefit patients expanded tumor-associated blood clones more at 3 weeks.

Generated by immunoSEQ multiplex PCR, the TCRdb table keeps only in-frame clones and is missing some. The table shows about 51,000 clones, with approximately 84% occurring only once. Specimen: PBMCs, collected around atezolizumab (anti-PD-L1) treatment. The origin of this receptor is a man in his sixties with urothelial cancer. V is TRBV5-1 and J is TRBJ2-1; the D gene is possibly TRBD1 (6 bases). The CDR3 DNA is TGCGCCAGCAGCCCGCAACAGGGATACAATGAGCAGTTCTTC. Amino acid sequence: CASSPQQGYNEQFF.